These 27 T cell receptor beta chains came from one sample sequenced in a study of T cell changes during pregnancy in multiple sclerosis. TCRdb's table, derived via immunoSEQ multiplex PCR, lists solely in-frame clones and lacks some. The table includes around 80,000 clones, 90% to 95% detected once. Material: peripheral blood, obtained in the second trimester of pregnancy. Receptors were obtained from a female donor in good health, enrolled as a control in a pregnancy study.

The chain has TRBV27 and TRBJ2-1; 9 bases agree with TRBD2. Germline V lookup: CDR1 MNHEY, CDR2 SMNVEV (reference sequence). This CDR3 has 19 amino acids. With 9 bases clipped from V and 4 bases from J, the junction kept 22 bases outside the gene matches. As DNA, the CDR3 is TGTGCCAGGGGATGGCCGGCTAGCGGGACGGACACTCTTTACAATGAGCAGTTCTTC. Translating gives CARGWPASGTDTLYNEQFF.

This chain joins TRBV15 and TRBJ2-5; D is undetermined. Germline V gene data show CDR1 as LNHNV and CDR2 as YYDKDF (reference sequence). This CDR3 comprises 14 residues. V was cut by 8 bases and J by 6 bases, with 19 bases left in between. The CDR3 bases are TGTGCCACCCTTGACTCTAAAGAGTTAAAGACCCAGTACTTC. This encodes CATLDSKELKTQYF.

V is TRBV7-9 and J is TRBJ2-7; TRBD2 is a possible D gene (6 bases). Germline values: CDR1 SEHNR, CDR2 FQNEAQ (reference sequence). The V gene lost 5 bases and the J gene lost 3 bases, with 11 bases spanning the gap. The CDR3 contains 13 residues. This CDR3 reads CASSLDGGYEQYF. For the CDR3, the DNA is TGTGCCAGCAGCCTGGACGGGGGCTACGAGCAGTACTTC.

The chain uses TRBV13 and TRBJ2-3, with 10 bases that match TRBD2. Trimming at V came to 7 bases and at J to 1 base, leaving 5 bases not matched to a gene. CDR3 length equals 15 residues. Germline V gene data show CDR1 as PRHDT and CDR2 as FYEKMQ (reference sequence). Here the CDR3 DNA reads TGTGCCAGCAACCCTAGCGGGAGAGGCACAGATACGCAGTATTTT. This sequence encodes CASNPSGRGTDTQYF.

Only one count was recorded for this clone. The chain links TRBV29-1 to TRBJ2-2; unclear D gene. This CDR3 contains 15 residues. V gave up 0 bases and J gave up 1 base, with 9 bases separating them. Looked up from germline, CDR1 is SQVTM and CDR2 is ANQGSEA. The CDR3 region has the DNA TGCAGCGTTGAAGATATGTCCAGGAACACCGGGGAGCTGTTTTTT. Translated: CSVEDMSRNTGELFF.

The rearrangement links TRBV7-2 to TRBJ1-2; 7 bases agree with TRBD1. V lost 4 bases and J lost 8; bases outside the gene matches: 10. The CDR3 contains 14 residues. CDR1 is SGHTA, CDR2 FQGNSA, per germline. In nucleotides, the CDR3 is TGTGCCAGCAGCTACAGACAGGGCGAGAGGGGCTACACCTTC. This gives the protein CASSYRQGERGYTF.

V is TRBV2 and J is TRBJ2-7; D possibly corresponds to TRBD1 (5 bases). CDR3 length: 14 amino acids. Germline CDR1 SNHLY, CDR2 FYNNEI. V gave up 1 base and J gave up 3 bases, with 10 bases separating them. The CDR3 here is CASSEGGTIYEQYF. As DNA, the CDR3 is TGTGCCAGCAGTGAAGGGGGCACAATCTACGAGCAGTACTTC.

The chain joins TRBV2 to TRBJ2-1, with D possibly being TRBD2 (5 bases). The CDR3 contains 13 residues. Per germline, CDR1 SNHLY and CDR2 FYNNEI. Trimming removed 3 bases at V and 8 bases at J, with 11 bases between. CDR3 sequence reads: CASSEGVRDEQFF. The CDR3 DNA is TGTGCCAGCAGTGAGGGAGTTAGAGATGAGCAGTTCTTC.

The chain combines TRBV28 with TRBJ2-1, with a possible D match to TRBD2 (7 bases). CDR1 MDHEN and CDR2 SYDVKM come from the germline V gene. V was pared by 6 bases and J by 3 bases, with 21 bases between. This CDR3 spans 17 amino acids. The CDR3: CASSLGGLAGDYNEQFF. DNA of the CDR3: TGTGCCAGCAGCCTAGGGGGATTGGCGGGAGACTACAATGAGCAGTTCTTC.

The J gene is TRBJ2-7, the V gene TRBV5-6; D is possibly TRBD2 (5 bases). Trimming left V 0 bases short and J 0 bases short, with 10 bases between. Germline-derived CDR1 and CDR2 are SGHDT and YYEEEE. The CDR3 extends over 15 amino acids. The CDR3 is CASSLGLAASYEQYF. The CDR3 DNA sequence: TGTGCCAGCAGCTTGGGCCTAGCCGCCTCCTACGAGCAGTACTTC.

V and J are TRBV5-1 and TRBJ1-1; 7 positions agree with TRBD1. The trim removed 0 bases at V and 3 bases at J, leaving 5 bases unmatched. In germline, CDR1 is SGHRS, CDR2 YFSETQ. The CDR3 totals 15 residues. The DNA for the CDR3 is TGCGCCAGCAGCTTGGCCCCTGACAGGGACACTGAAGCTTTCTTT. This gives the protein CASSLAPDRDTEAFF.

This clone was recorded once. This chain connects TRBV7-2 to TRBJ2-5; D gene uncertain. Trimming removed 1 base from V and 4 bases from J, with 7 bases in between. The CDR3 loop spans 13 amino acids. CDR1 is SGHTA, CDR2 FQGNSA, per germline. This CDR3 reads CASSLVSGETQYF. As DNA, the CDR3 is TGTGCCAGCAGCTTAGTTTCGGGAGAGACCCAGTACTTC.

This chain connects TRBV5-1 to TRBJ1-1; D remains unclear. This CDR3 has 15 amino acids. Germline CDR1 and CDR2: SGHRS and YFSETQ. The V end lost 3 bases, the J end lost 4 bases, and 16 bases lay between the germline ends. The CDR3 is CASSSQVGVGTEAFF. The CDR3 DNA reads TGCGCCAGCAGCTCTCAAGTGGGAGTGGGCACTGAAGCTTTCTTT.

CDR3 coding DNA: TGTGCCAGTAGCACCGGGACAGGCTCCTACAATGAGCAGTTCTTC. It translates to CASSTGTGSYNEQFF. The chain is built from TRBV19 and TRBJ2-1, with 8 bases aligning to TRBD1. The V gene's germline CDR1 is LNHDA and CDR2 SQIVND (reference sequence). The trim removed 6 bases at V and 0 bases at J, leaving 4 bases unmatched. CDR3 length: 15 residues.

This sequence joins TRBV4-1 and TRBJ1-1, with unresolved D. V was pared by 3 bases and J by 0 bases, with 11 bases between. The CDR3 is 15 residues long. Per germline, CDR1 MGHRA and CDR2 YSYEKL. The chain's CDR3 is CASSHATEMNTEAFF. CDR3 in DNA: TGCGCCAGCAGCCACGCAACAGAGATGAACACTGAAGCTTTCTTT.

This clone turned up a few times. The chain has TRBV6-5 and TRBJ2-7; TRBD1 matches at 7 bases. V was clipped by 0 bases and J by 4 bases; unmatched bases: 6. The CDR3 sequence is 15 residues long. Per germline, CDR1 MNHEY and CDR2 SVGAGI. The CDR3 sequence is CASSYSQGGGYEQYF. The CDR3 nucleotides are TGTGCCAGCAGTTACTCGCAAGGGGGCGGTTACGAGCAGTACTTC.

This clone turned up a few times. V usage is TRBV28 and J usage is TRBJ2-4; no clear D gene. The germline CDR1 and CDR2 sequences are MDHEN and SYDVKM. This CDR3 region has 13 residues. Trimming cost V 2 bases and J 7 bases, with 9 bases left between them. In nucleotides, the CDR3 is TGTGCCAGCAGTTTAGGCCGGGTGAACATTCAGTACTTC. Residues: CASSLGRVNIQYF.

In its sample, this clone was seen once. The V call is TRBV14, the J call TRBJ2-1; 8 bases match TRBD1. The CDR3 is 13 residues long. V was pared by 5 bases and J by 9 bases, with 6 bases of the junction left unmatched. The V gene's germline CDR1 is SGHDN and CDR2 FVKESK. CDR3: CASSEQGGGEQFF. The CDR3 bases are TGTGCCAGCAGCGAACAGGGGGGAGGTGAGCAGTTCTTC. Looking up the rest from reference TRBV14 and TRBJ2-1 gives the full variable domain: EAGVTQFPSHSVIEKGQTVTLRCDPISGHDNLYWYRRVMGKEIKFLLHFVKESKQDESGMPNNRFLAERTGGTYSTLKVQPAELEDSGVYFCASSEQGGGEQFFGPGTRLTVL.

The chain joins TRBV9 to TRBJ1-1; D gene uncertain. CDR1 SGDLS and CDR2 YYNGEE come from the germline V gene. V lost 0 bases, J lost 5 bases, and 8 bases lay in between. The CDR3 loop spans 13 amino acids. CDR3: CASSVGPRTEAFF. The CDR3 coding sequence is TGTGCCAGCAGCGTAGGGCCGAGGACTGAAGCTTTCTTT.

The chain couples TRBV5-4 to TRBJ2-1; the match to TRBD1 covers 9 bases. The ends lost 3 bases at V and 0 bases at J; junction bases unmatched: 1. Germline V CDR1 and CDR2: SGHNT, YYREEE (reference sequence). The CDR3 covers 15 residues. The CDR3 sequence is CASSSGQGSYNEQFF. CDR3 bases: TGTGCCAGCAGCTCGGGACAGGGCTCCTACAATGAGCAGTTCTTC.

The chain couples TRBV7-2 to TRBJ2-1; the match to TRBD2 covers 11 bases. V lost 5 bases, J lost 9 bases, and 6 bases stayed unmatched. Germline CDR1 SGHTA, CDR2 FQGNSA. This CDR3 is 14 amino acids long. In DNA, the CDR3 is TGTGCCAGCAGCCCGGGACTAGCGGCCAGTGAGCAGTTCTTC. It specifies CASSPGLAASEQFF.

This clone was observed a single time. This rearrangement joins TRBV27 to TRBJ1-5; the D gene is possibly TRBD1 (6 bases). V was clipped by 5 bases and J by 3 bases, with 17 bases between them. Germline CDR1 reads MNHEY; CDR2 reads SMNVEV (reference sequence). CDR3 length: 16 amino acids. The CDR3 DNA reads TGTGCCAGCAGTGCGTCCCCCTCAGGGGCCAATCAGCCCCAGCATTTT. This codes for CASSASPSGANQPQHF.

In its sample, this clone was seen once. V is TRBV28 and J is TRBJ2-5, with D tentatively TRBD2 (5 bases). Trimming took 1 base from V and 4 from J, leaving 13 bases between them. Germline V gene data show CDR1 as MDHEN and CDR2 as SYDVKM. The CDR3 consists of 15 residues. CDR3 DNA: TGTGCCAGCAGTTTATTTCTGGACTCCCTAGAGACCCAGTACTTC. It codes for CASSLFLDSLETQYF.

The gene calls are TRBV6-4 and TRBJ2-1; 9 bases fit TRBD2. V lost 0 bases and J lost 5; bases outside the gene matches: 8. The V gene's germline CDR1 is MRHNA and CDR2 SNTAGT. The CDR3 covers 17 residues. CDR3: CASSDSLAGSPHNEQFF. The CDR3 DNA reads TGTGCCAGCAGTGACTCTCTAGCGGGATCTCCCCACAATGAGCAGTTCTTC.

This chain joins TRBV7-8 and TRBJ1-1, with a weak D call TRBD1 (5 bases). Trimming took 5 bases from V and 4 from J, leaving 14 bases between them. In germline, CDR1 is SGHVS, CDR2 FQNEAQ. The CDR3 spans 14 residues. CDR3 residues: CASSGQARGTEAFF. The CDR3 nucleotides are TGTGCCAGCAGCGGACAAGCCCGAGGCACTGAAGCTTTCTTT.

The rearrangement links TRBV6-4 to TRBJ2-2; tentatively, D is TRBD2 (6 bases). The CDR3 sequence is 13 residues long. Germline-derived CDR1 and CDR2 are MRHNA and SNTAGT. Trimming stripped 5 bases from V and 5 bases from J, with 9 bases between. The CDR3 loop is CASSTSGTGELFF. The CDR3 coding sequence is TGTGCCAGCAGTACCAGCGGGACCGGGGAGCTGTTTTTT.

The genes are TRBV2 and TRBJ2-7; D is perhaps TRBD2 (6 bases). The CDR3 runs 13 residues. Germline V lookup: CDR1 SNHLY, CDR2 FYNNEI. Trimming stripped 4 bases from V and 6 bases from J, with 13 bases between. The CDR3 DNA follows: TGTGCCAGCAGTGTAGCTTCCGGGGGCGAGCAGTACTTC. Amino acid sequence: CASSVASGGEQYF.